The clone carrying this T cell receptor beta chain showed up just a few times. Both iRepertoire HTBI primers and Arm-PCR of CDR3 regions were used to build the TCR beta libraries. TCRdb called the multiplex PCR reads again in MiXCR, with one record for every CDR3 protein. The sample has 400,000 to 650,000 distinct CDR3 sequences; about 16% are singletons. Time point noted: newly diagnosed GD, antithyroid drugs for less than 3 months. Generation of the TCR library employed RNA extracted from PBMCs. These data originate in a study of regulatory T cells in long-lasting Graves disease. This sample also belongs to another study, concerning T cells in Graves' hyperthyroidism and ophthalmopathy.

The starting material was peripheral blood mononuclear cells (PBMCs), obtained at new diagnosis, from a patient treated with antithyroid drugs. This sequence originates from a woman aged 35-60 years with Graves disease.

The CDR3 DNA reads TGTGCCAGTATAGGACAGGGCCACAATGAGCAGTTCTTC. Translation: CASIGQGHNEQFF. The chain links TRBV6-1 to TRBJ2-1; 8 positions match TRBD1. The CDR3 totals 13 residues. Germline values: CDR1 MNHNS, CDR2 SASEGT. Unmatched junction bases numbered 6, after V lost 9 bases and J lost 5 bases.